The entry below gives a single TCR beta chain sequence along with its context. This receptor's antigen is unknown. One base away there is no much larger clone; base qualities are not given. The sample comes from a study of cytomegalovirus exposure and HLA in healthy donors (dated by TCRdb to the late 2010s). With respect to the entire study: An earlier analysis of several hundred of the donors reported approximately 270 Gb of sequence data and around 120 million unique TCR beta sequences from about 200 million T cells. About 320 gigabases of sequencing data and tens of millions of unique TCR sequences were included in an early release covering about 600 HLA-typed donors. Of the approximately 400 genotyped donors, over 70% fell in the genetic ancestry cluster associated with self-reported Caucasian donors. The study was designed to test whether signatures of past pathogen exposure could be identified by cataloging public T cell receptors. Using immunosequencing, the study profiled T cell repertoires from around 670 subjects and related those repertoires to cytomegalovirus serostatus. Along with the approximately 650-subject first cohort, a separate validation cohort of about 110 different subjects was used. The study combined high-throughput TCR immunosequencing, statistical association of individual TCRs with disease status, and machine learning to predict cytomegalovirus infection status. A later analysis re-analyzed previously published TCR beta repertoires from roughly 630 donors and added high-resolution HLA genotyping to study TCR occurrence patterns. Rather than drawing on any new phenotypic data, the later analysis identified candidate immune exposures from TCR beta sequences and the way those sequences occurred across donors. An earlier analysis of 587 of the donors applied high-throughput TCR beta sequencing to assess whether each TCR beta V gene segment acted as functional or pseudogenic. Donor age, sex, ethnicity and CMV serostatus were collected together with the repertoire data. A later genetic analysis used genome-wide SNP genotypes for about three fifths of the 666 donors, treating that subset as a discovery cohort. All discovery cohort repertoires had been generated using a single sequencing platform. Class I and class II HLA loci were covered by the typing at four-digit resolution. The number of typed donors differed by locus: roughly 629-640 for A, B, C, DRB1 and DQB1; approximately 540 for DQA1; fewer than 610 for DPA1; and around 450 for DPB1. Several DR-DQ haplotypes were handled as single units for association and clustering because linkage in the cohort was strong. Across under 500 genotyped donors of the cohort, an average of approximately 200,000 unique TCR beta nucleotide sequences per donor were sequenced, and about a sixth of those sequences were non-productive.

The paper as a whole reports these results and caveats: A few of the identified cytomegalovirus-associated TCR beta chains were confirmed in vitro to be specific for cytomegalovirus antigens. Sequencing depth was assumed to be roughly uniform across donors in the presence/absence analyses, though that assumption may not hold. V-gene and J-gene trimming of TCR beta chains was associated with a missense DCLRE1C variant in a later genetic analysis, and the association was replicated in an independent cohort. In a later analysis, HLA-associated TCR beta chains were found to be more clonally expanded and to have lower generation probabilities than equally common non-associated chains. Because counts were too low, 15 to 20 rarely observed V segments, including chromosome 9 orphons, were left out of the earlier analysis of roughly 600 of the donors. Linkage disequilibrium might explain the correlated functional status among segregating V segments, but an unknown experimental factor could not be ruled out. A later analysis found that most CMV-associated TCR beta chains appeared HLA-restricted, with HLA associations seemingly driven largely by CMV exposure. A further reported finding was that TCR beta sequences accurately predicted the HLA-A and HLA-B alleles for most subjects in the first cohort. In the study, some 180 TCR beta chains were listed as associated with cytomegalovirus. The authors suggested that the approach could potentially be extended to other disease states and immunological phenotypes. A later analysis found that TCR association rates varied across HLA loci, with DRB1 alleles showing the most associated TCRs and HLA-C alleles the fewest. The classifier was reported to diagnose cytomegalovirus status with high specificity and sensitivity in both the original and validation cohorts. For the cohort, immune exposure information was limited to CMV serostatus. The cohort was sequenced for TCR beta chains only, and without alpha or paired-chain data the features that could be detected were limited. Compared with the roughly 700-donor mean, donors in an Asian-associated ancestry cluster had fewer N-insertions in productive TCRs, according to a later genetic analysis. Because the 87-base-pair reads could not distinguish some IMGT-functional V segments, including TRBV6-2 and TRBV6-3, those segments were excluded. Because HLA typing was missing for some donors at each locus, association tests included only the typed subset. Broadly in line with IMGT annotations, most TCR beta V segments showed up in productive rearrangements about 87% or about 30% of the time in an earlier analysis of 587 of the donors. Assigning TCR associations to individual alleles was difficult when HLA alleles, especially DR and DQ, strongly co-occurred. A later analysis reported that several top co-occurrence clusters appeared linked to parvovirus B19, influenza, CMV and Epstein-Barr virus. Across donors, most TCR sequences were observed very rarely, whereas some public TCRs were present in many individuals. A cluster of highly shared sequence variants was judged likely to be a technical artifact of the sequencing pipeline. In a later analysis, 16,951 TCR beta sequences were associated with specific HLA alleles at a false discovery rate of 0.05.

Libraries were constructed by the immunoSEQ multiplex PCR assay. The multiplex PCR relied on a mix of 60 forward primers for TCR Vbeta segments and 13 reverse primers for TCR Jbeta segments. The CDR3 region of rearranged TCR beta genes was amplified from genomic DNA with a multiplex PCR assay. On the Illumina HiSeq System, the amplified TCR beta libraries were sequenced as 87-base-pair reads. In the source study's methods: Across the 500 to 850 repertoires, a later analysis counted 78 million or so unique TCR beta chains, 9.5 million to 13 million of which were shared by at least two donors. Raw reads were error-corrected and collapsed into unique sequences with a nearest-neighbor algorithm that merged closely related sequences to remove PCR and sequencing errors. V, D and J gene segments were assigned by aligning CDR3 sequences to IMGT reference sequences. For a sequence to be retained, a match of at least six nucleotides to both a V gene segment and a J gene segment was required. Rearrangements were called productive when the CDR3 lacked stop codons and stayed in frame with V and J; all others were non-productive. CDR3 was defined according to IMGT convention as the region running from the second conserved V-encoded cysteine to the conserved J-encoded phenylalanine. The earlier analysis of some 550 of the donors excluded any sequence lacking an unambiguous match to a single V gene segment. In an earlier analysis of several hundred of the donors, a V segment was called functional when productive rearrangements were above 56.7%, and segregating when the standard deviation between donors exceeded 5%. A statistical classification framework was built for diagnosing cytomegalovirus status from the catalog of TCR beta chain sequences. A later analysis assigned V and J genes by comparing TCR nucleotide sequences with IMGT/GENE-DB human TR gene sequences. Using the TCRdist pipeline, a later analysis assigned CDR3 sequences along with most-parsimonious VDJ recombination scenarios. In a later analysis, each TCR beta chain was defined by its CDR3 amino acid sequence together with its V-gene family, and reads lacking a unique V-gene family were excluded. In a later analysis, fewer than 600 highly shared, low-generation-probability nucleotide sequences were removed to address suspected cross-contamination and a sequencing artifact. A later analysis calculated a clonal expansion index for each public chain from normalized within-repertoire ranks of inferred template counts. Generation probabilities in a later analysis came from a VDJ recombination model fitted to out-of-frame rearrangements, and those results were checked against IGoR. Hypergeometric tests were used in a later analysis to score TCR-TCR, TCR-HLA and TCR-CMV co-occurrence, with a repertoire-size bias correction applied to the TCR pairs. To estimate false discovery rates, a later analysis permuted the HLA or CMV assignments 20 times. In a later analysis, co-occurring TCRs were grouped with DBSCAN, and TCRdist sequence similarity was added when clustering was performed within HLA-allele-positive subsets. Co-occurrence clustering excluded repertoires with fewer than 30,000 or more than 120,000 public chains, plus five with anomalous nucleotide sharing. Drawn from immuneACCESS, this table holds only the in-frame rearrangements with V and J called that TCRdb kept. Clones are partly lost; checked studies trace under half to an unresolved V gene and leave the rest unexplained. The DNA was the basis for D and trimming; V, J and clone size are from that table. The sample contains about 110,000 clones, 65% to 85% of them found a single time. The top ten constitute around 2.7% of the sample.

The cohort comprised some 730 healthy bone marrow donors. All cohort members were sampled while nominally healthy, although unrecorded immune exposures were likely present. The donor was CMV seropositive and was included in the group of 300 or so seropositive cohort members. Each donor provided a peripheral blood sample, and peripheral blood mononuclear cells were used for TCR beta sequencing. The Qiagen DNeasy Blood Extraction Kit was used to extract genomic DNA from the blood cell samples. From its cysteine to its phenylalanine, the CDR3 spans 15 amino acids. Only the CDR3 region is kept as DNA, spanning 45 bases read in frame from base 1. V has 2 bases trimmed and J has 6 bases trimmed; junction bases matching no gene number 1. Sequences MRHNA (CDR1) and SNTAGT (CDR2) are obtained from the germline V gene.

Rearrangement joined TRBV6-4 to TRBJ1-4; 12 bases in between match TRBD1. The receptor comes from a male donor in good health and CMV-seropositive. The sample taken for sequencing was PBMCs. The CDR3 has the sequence CASSDGTGGHEKLFF. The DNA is TGTGCCAGCAGTGACGGGACAGGGGGCCATGAAAAACTGTTTTTT.